This T cell receptor (beta chain) stems from a study of vaccination and CD4 T cells after COVID-19. Germline V CDR1 and CDR2: SEHNR, FQNEAQ (reference sequence). The length of the CDR3 is 11 residues. V gave up 5 bases and J gave up 2 bases, with 3 bases separating them. Sequencing of the DNA from cultured CD4+ T cells was carried out with the Oncomine TCR Beta short-read assay. TCRdb reprocessed the PCR reads with MiXCR, giving one entry per CDR3 protein. Of some 15,000 distinct CDR3 sequences in the sample, less than 50% were seen once. Treatment noted: roughly 11-day PBMC culture with coronavirus spike peptide pools or control peptides (ViraFEST assay). In regard to this clonotype: Its target is unknown.

The clonotype comes from a human donor with COVID-19. Input material: cultured CD4+ T cells from blood. The chain joins TRBV7-9 to TRBJ2-5; D is uncertain. Here the CDR3 reads CASSPQETQYF. The CDR3 bases are TGTGCCAGCAGCCCGCAAGAGACCCAGTACTTC.